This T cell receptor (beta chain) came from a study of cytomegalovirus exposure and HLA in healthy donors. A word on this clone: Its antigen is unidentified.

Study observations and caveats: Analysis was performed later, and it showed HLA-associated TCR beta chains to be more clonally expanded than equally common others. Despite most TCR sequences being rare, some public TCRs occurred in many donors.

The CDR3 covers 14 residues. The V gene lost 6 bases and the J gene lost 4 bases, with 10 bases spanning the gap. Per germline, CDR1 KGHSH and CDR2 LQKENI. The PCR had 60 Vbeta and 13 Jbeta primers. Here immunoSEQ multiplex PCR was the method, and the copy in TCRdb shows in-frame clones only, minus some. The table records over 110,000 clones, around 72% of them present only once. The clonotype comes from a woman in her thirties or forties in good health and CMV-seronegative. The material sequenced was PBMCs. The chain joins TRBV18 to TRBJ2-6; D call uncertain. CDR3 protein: CASSAAGGANVLTF. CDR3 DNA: TGTGCCAGCTCCGCGGCCGGAGGGGCCAACGTCCTGACTTTC.